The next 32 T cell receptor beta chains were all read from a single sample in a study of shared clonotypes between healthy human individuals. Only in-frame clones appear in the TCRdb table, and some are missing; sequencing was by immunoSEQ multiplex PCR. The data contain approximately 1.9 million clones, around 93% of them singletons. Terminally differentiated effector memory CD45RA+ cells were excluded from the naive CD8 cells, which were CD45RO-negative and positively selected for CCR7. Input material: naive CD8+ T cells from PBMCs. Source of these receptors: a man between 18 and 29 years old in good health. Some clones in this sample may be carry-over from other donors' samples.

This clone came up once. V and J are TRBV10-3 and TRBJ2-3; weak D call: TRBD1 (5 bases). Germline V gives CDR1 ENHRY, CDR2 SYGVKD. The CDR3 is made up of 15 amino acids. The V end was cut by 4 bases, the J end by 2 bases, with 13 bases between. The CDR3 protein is CAISGTGVVTDTQYF. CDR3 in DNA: TGTGCCATCAGTGGTACAGGTGTAGTCACAGATACGCAGTATTTT.

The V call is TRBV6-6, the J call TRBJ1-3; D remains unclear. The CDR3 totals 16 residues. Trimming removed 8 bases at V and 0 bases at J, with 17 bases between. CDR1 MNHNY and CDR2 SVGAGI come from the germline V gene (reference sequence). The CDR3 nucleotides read TGTGCCAGCGGGGTACCGGACGCCAGCTCTGGAAACACCATATATTTT. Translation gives CASGVPDASSGNTIYF.

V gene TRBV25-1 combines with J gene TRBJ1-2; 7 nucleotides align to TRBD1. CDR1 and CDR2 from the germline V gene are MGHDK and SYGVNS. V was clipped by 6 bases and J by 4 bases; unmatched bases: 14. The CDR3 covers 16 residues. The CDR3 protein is CASRWDSSKDRYGYTF. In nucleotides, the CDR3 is TGTGCCAGCAGATGGGACAGTTCCAAAGATCGCTATGGCTACACCTTC.

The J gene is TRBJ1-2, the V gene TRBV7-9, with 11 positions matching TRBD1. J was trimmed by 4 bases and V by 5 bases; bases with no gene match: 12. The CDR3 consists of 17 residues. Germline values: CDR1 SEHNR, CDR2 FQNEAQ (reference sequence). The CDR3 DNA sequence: TGTGCCAGCAGCCGGGACAAGATCGGGACAGGGGGCTATGGCTACACCTTC. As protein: CASSRDKIGTGGYGYTF.

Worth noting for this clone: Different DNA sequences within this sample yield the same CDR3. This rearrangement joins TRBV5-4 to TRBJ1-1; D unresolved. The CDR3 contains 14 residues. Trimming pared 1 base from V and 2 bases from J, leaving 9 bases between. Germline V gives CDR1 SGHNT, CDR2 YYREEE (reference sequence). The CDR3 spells CASSLRGGNTEAFF. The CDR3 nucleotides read TGTGCCAGCAGCTTGAGAGGTGGCAACACTGAAGCTTTCTTT.

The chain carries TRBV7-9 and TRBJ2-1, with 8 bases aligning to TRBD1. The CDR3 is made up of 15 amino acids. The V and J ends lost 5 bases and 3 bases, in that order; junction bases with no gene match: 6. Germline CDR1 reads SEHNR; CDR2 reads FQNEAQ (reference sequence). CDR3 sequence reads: CASSPGTGNYNEQFF. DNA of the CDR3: TGTGCCAGCAGCCCCGGGACAGGTAACTACAATGAGCAGTTCTTC.

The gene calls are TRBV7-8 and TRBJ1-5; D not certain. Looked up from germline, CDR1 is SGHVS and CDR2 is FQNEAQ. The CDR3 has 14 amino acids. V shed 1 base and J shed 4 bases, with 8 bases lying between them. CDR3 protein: CASSLDPGNQPQHF. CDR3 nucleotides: TGTGCCAGCAGCTTAGACCCCGGGAATCAGCCCCAGCATTTT.

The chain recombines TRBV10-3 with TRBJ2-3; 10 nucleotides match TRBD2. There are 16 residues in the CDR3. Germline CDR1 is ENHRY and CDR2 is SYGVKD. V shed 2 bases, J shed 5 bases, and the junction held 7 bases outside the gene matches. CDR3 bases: TGTGCCATCAGTGAGACTAGCGGGACCCCCCGAGATACGCAGTATTTT. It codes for CAISETSGTPRDTQYF.

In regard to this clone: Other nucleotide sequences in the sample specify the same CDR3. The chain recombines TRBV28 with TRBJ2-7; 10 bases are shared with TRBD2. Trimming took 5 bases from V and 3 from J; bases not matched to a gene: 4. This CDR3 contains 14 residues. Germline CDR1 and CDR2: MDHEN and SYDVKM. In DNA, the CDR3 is TGTGCCAGCAGTCCCCGGACTAGCGGCTACGAGCAGTACTTC. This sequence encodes CASSPRTSGYEQYF.

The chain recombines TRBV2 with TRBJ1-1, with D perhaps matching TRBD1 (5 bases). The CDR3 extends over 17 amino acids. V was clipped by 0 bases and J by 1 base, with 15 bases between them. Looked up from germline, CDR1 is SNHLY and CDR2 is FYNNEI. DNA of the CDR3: TGTGCCAGCAGTGAAGCGTGGTGGCGGGACCCGAACACTGAAGCTTTCTTT. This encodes CASSEAWWRDPNTEAFF. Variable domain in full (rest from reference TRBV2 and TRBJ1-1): EPEVTQTPSHQVTQMGQEVILRCVPISNHLYFYWYRQILGQKVEFLVSFYNNEISEKSEIFDDQFSVERPDGSNFTLKIRSTKLEDSAMYFCASSEAWWRDPNTEAFFGQGTRLTVV.

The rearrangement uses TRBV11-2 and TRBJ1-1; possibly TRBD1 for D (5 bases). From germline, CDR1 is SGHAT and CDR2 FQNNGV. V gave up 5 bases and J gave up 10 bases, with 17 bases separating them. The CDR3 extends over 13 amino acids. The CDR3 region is CASSQNRILGAFF. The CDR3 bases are TGTGCCAGCAGCCAGAACAGGATTCTAGGAGCTTTCTTT.

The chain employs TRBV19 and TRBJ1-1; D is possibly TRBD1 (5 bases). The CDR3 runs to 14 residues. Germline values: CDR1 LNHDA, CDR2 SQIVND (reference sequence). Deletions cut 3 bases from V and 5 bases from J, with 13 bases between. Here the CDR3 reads CASSIRGSRTEAFF. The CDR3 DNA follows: TGTGCCAGTAGTATTAGGGGAAGTCGGACTGAAGCTTTCTTT.

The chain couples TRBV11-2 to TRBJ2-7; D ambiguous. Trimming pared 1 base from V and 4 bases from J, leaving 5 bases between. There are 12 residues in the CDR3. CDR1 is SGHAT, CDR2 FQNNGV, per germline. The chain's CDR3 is CASSLAKYEQYF. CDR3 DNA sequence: TGTGCCAGCAGCTTAGCAAAATACGAGCAGTACTTC.

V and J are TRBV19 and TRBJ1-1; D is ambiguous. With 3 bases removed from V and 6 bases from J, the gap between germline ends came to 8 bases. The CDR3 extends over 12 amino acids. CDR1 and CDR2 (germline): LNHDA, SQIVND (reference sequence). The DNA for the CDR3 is TGTGCCAGTAGTATGCCCGGACCTGAAGCTTTCTTT. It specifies CASSMPGPEAFF.

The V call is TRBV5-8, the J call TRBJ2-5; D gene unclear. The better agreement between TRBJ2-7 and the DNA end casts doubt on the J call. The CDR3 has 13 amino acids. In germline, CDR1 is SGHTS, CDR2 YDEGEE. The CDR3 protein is CASSLVHTYEQYF. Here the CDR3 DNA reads TGTGCCAGCAGCTTGGTACACACCTACGAGCAGTACTTC.

The CDR3 DNA reads TGCGCCAGCAGCCCCTCCGCGGGACTAGGGGTGTACGAGCAGTACTTC. It is translated as CASSPSAGLGVYEQYF. V is TRBV4-3 and J is TRBJ2-7, with 8 nucleotides matching TRBD2. This CDR3 has 16 amino acids. Germline values: CDR1 LGHNA, CDR2 YSLEER. Unmatched junction bases numbered 12, after V lost 4 bases and J lost 4 bases.

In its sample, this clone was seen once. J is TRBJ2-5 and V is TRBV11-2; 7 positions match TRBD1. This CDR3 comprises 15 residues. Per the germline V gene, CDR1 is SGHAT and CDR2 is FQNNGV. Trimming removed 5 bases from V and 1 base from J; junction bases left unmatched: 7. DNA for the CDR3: TGTGCCAGCAGCGCAGGGCCAGGGGGCCAAGAGACCCAGTACTTC. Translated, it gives CASSAGPGGQETQYF.

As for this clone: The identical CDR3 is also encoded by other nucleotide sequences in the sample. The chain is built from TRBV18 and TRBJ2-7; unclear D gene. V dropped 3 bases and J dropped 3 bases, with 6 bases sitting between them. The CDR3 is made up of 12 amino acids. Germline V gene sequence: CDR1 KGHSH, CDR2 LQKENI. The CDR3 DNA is TGTGCCAGCTCACCGCGAGGCTACGAGCAGTACTTC. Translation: CASSPRGYEQYF.

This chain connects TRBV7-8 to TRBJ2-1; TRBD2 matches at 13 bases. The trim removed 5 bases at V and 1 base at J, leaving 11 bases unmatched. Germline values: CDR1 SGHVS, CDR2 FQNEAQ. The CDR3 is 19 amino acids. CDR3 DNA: TGTGCCAGCAGCCCCCGACTAGCGGGAGGCCTTGCGTCCTACAATGAGCAGTTCTTC. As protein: CASSPRLAGGLASYNEQFF.

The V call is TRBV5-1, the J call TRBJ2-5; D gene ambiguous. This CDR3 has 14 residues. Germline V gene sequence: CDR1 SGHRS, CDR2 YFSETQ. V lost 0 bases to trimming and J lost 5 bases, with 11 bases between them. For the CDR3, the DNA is TGCGCCAGCAGCTTGGACGACCTCATTGAGACCCAGTACTTC. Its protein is CASSLDDLIETQYF.

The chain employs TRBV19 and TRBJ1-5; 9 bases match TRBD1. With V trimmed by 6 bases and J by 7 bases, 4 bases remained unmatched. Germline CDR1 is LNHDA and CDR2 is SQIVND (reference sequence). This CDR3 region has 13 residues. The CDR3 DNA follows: TGTGCCAGTAGCAGGACAGGGGACCAGCCCCAGCATTTT. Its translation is CASSRTGDQPQHF.

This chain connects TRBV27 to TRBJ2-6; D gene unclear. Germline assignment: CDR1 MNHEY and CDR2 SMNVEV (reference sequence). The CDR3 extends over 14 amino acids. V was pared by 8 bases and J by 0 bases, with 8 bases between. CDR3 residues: CASSPGSGANVLTF. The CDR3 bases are TGTGCCAGCTCCCCGGGCTCTGGGGCCAACGTCCTGACTTTC. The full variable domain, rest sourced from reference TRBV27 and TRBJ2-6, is EAQVTQNPRYLITVTGKKLTVTCSQNMNHEYMSWYRQDPGLGLRQIYYSMNVEVTDKGDVPEGYKVSRKEKRNFPLILESPSPNQTSLYFCASSPGSGANVLTFGAGSRLTVL.

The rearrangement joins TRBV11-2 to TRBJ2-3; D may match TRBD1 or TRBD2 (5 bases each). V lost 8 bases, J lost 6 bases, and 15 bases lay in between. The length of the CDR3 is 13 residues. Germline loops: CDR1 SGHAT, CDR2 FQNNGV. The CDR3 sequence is CASPGTEVDTQYF. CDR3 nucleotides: TGTGCCAGCCCAGGGACGGAGGTGGATACGCAGTATTTT.

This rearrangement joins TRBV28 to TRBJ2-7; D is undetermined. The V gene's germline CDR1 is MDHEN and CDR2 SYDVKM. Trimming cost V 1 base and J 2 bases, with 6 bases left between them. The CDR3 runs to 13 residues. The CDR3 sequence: CASSLLMTYEQYF. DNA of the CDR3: TGTGCCAGCAGTTTATTGATGACCTACGAGCAGTACTTC.

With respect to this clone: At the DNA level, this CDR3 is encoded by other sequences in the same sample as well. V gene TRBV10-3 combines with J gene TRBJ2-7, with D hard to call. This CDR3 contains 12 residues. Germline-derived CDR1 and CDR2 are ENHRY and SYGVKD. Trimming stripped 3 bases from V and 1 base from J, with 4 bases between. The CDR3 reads CAISDTSYEQYF. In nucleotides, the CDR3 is TGTGCCATCAGTGACACTTCCTACGAGCAGTACTTC.

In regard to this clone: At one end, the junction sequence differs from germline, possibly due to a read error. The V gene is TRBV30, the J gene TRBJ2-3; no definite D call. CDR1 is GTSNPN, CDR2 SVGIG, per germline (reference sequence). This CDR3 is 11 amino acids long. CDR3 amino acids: CAWLTSPKPRF. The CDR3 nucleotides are TGTGCCTGGTTGACATCCCCTAAACCGAGGTTT.

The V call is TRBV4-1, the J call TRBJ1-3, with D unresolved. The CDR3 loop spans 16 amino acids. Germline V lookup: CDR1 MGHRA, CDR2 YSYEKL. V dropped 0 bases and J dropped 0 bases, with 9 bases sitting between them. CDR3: CASSQDSLVSGNTIYF. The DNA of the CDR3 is TGCGCCAGCAGCCAAGATTCACTCGTCTCTGGAAACACCATATATTTT.

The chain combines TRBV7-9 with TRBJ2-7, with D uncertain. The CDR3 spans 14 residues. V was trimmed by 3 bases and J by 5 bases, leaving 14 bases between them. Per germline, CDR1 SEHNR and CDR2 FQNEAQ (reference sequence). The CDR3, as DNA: TGTGCCAGCAGCTTTATAGACCCTGGGGACGAGCAGTACTTC. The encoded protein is CASSFIDPGDEQYF.

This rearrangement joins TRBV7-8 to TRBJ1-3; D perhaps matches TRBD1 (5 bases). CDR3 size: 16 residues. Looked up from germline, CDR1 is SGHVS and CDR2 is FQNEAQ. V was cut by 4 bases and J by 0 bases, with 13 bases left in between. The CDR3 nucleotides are TGTGCCAGCAGCTCGATATTAGGGGACTCTGGAAACACCATATATTTT. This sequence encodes CASSSILGDSGNTIYF.

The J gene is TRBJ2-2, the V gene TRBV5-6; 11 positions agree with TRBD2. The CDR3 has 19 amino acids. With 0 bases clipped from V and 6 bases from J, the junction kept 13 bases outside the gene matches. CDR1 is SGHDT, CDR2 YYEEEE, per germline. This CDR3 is CASSLGSSSGRLDPGELFF. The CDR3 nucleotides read TGTGCCAGCAGCTTGGGATCTTCTAGCGGGAGGTTGGATCCCGGGGAGCTGTTTTTT.

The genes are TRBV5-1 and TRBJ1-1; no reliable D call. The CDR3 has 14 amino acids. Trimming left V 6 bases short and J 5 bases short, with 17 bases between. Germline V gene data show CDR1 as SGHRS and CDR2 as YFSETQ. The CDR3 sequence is CASKSTQRGTEAFF. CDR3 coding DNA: TGCGCCAGCAAATCAACTCAACGTGGGACTGAAGCTTTCTTT.

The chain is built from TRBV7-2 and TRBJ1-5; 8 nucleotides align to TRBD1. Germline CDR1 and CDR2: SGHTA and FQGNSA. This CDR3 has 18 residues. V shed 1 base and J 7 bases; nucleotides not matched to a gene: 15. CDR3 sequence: CASSLEGRGRPLRQPQHF. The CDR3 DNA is TGTGCCAGCAGCTTAGAGGGCAGGGGGCGTCCGTTGAGACAGCCCCAGCATTTT.